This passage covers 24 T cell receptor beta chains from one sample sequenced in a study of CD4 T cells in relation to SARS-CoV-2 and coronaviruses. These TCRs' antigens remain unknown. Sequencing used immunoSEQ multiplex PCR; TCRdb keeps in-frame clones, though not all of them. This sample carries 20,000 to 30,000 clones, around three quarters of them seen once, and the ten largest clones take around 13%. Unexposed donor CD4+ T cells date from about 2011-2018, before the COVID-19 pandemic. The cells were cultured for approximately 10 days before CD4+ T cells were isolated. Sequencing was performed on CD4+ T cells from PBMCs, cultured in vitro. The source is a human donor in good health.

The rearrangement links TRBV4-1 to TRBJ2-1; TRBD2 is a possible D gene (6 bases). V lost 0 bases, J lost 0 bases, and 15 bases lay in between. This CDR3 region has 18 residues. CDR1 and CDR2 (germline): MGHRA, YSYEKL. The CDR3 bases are TGCGCCAGCAGCCAAGATTGGAATGGGAGGAGCTCCTACAATGAGCAGTTCTTC. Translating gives CASSQDWNGRSSYNEQFF.

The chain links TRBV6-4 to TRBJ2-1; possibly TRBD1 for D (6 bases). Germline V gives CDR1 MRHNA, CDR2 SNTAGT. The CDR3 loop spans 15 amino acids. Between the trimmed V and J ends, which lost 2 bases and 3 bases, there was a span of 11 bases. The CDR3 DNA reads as TGTGCCAGCAGTGACGGGATAGGGGGCTACAATGAGCAGTTCTTC. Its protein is CASSDGIGGYNEQFF.

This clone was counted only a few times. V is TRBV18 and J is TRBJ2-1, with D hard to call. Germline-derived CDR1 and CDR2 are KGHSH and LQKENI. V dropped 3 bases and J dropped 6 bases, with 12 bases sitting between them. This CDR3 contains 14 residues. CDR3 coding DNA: TGTGCCAGCTCACCCCGCCTTAACCTCAATGAGCAGTTCTTC. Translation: CASSPRLNLNEQFF. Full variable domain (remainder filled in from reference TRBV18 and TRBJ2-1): NAGVMQNPRHLVRRRGQEARLRCSPMKGHSHVYWYRQLPEEGLKFMVYLQKENIIDESGMPKERFSAEFPKEGPSILRIQQVVRGDSAAYFCASSPRLNLNEQFFGPGTRLTVL.

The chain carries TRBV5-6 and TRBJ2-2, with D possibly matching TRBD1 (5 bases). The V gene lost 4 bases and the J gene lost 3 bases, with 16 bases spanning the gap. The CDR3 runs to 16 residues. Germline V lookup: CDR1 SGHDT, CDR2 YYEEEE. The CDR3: CASSEIQGYDTGELFF. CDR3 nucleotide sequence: TGTGCCAGCAGCGAAATCCAGGGCTACGACACCGGGGAGCTGTTTTTT. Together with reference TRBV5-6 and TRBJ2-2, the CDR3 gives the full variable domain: DAGVTQSPTHLIKTRGQQVTLRCSPKSGHDTVSWYQQALGQGPQFIFQYYEEEERQRGNFPDRFSGHQFPNYSSELNVNALLLGDSALYLCASSEIQGYDTGELFFGEGSRLTVL.

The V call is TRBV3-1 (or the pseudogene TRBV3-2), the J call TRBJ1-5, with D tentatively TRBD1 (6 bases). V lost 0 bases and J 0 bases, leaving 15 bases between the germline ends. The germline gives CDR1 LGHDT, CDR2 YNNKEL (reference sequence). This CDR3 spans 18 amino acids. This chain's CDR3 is CASSQDPLGQDSNQPQHF. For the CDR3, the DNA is TGTGCCAGCAGCCAAGATCCATTGGGACAAGATAGCAATCAGCCCCAGCATTTT.

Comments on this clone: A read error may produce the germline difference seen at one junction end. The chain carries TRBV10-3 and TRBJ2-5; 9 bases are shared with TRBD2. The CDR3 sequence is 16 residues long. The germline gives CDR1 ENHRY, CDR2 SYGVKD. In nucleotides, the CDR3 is TGTGCCATCAGTGATCGGTTAGCGGGGGTTCAAGGGACCCAGTACTTC. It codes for CAISDRLAGVQGTQYF.

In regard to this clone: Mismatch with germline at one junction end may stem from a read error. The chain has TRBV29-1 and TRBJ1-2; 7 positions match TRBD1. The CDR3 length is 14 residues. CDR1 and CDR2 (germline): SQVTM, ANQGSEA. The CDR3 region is CSVQGSFPHYVYTF. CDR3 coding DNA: TGCAGCGTACAGGGGTCGTTCCCCCACTATGTCTACACCTTC.

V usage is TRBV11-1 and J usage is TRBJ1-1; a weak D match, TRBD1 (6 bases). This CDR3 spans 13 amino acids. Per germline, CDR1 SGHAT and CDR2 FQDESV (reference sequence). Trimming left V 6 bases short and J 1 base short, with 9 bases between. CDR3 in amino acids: CASSRTENTEAFF. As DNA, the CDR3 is TGTGCCAGCAGTCGGACAGAGAACACTGAAGCTTTCTTT.

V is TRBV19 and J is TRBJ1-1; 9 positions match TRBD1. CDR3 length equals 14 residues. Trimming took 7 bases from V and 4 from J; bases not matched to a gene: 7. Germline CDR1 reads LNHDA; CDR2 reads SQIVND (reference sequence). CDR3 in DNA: TGTGCCAGTAAACGGACAGGGGTGTTCACTGAAGCTTTCTTT. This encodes CASKRTGVFTEAFF.

As DNA, the CDR3 is TGTGCCACCATGACAGGGCACACCGGGGAGCTGTTTTTT. Translating it yields CATMTGHTGELFF. This rearrangement joins TRBV24-1 to TRBJ2-2; 7 positions match TRBD1. The V and J ends lost 8 bases and 3 bases, in that order; junction bases with no gene match: 2. This CDR3 has 13 amino acids. Germline-derived CDR1 and CDR2 are KGHDR and SFDVKD.

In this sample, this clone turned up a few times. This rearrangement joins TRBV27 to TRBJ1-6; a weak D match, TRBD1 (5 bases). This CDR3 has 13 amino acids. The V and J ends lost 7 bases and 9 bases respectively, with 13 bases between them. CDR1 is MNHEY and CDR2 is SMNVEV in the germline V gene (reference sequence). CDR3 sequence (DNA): TGTGCCAGCAAGTCTGCAGGGAGTTCACCCCTCCACTTT. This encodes CASKSAGSSPLHF.

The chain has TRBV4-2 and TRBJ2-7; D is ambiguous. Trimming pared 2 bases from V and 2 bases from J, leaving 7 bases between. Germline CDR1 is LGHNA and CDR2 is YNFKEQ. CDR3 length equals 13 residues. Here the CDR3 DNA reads TGTGCCAGCAGCCAAATGGATACCTACGAGCAGTACTTC. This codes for CASSQMDTYEQYF.

For the CDR3, the DNA is TGCGCCAGCAGCCCGGACAGGGACAAGTACGAGCAGTACTTC. Its translation is CASSPDRDKYEQYF. The chain joins TRBV5-1 to TRBJ2-7; 8 bases are a match to TRBD1. The junction had 7 bases not matched to a gene; V was cut back by 4 bases and J by 4 bases. Germline assignment: CDR1 SGHRS and CDR2 YFSETQ. The CDR3 is 14 amino acids.

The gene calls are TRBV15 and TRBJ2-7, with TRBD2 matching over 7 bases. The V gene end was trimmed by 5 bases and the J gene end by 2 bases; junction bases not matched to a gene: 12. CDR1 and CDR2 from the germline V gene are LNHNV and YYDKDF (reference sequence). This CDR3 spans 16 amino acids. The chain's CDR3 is CATSGKPGLTTYEQYF. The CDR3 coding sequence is TGTGCCACCAGCGGTAAACCGGGACTAACTACCTACGAGCAGTACTTC.

CDR3 in DNA: TGTGCCAGCAGCCTCATGAACACTGAAGCTTTCTTT. This encodes CASSLMNTEAFF. The chain combines TRBV11-2 with TRBJ1-1; D unresolved. This CDR3 contains 12 residues. V dropped 5 bases and J dropped 0 bases, with 4 bases sitting between them. Germline lookup yields CDR1 SGHAT and CDR2 FQNNGV.

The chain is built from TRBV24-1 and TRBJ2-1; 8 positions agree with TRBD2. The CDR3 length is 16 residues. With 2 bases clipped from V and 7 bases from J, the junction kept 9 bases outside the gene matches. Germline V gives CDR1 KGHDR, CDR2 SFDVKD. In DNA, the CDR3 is TGTGCCACCAGTGATTCCGGCGGGGGGCGAAGGAATGAGCAGTTCTTC. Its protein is CATSDSGGGRRNEQFF.

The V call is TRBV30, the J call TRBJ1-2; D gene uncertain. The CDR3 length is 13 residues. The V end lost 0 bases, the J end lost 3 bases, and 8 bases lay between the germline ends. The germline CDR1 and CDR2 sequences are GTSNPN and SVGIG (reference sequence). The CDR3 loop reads CAWSVSADYGYTF. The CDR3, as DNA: TGTGCCTGGAGTGTATCAGCCGACTATGGCTACACCTTC.

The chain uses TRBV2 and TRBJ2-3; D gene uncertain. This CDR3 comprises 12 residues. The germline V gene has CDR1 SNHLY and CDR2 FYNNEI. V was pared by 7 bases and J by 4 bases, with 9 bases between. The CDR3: CASTLGADTQYF. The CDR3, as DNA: TGTGCCAGCACCCTCGGAGCAGATACGCAGTATTTT.

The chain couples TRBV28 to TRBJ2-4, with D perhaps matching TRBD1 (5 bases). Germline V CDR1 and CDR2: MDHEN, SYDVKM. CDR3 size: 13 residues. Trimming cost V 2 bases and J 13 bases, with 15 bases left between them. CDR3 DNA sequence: TGTGCCAGCAGTTTAGGTGGGGCCGCGATCCAGTACTTC. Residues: CASSLGGAAIQYF.

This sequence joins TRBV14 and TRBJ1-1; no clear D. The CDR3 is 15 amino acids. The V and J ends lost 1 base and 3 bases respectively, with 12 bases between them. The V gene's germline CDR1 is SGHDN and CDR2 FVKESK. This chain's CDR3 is CASSQVLPIDTEAFF. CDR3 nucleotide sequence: TGTGCCAGCAGCCAAGTCCTGCCCATCGACACTGAAGCTTTCTTT. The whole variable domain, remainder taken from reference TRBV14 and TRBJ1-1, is EAGVTQFPSHSVIEKGQTVTLRCDPISGHDNLYWYRRVMGKEIKFLLHFVKESKQDESGMPNNRFLAERTGGTYSTLKVQPAELEDSGVYFCASSQVLPIDTEAFFGQGTRLTVV.

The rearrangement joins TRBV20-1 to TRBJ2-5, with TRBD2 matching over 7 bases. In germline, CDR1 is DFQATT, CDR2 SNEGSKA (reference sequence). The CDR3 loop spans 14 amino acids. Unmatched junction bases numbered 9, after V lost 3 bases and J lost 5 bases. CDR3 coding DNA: TGCAGTGCTAGTCTGGGGCGGGAGTGGGAGACCCAGTACTTC. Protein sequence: CSASLGREWETQYF.

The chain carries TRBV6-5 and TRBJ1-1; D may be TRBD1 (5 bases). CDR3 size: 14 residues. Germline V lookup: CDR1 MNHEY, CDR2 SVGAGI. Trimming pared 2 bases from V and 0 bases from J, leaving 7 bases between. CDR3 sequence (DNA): TGTGCCAGCAGTTACGGGGGGGTGAACACTGAAGCTTTCTTT. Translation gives CASSYGGVNTEAFF.

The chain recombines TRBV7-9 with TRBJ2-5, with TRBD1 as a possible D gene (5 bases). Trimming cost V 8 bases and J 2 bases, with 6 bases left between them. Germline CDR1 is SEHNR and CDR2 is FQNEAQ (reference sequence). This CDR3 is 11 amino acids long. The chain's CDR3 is CASSGQETQYF. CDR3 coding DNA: TGTGCCAGCTCAGGGCAAGAGACCCAGTACTTC.

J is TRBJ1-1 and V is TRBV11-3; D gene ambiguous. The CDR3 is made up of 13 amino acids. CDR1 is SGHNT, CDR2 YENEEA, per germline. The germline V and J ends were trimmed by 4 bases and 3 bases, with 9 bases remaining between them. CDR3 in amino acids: CASSSGAYTEAFF. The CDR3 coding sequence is TGTGCCAGCAGCTCGGGAGCTTACACTGAAGCTTTCTTT.